Following are 3 T cell receptor beta chains from one sample sequenced in a study of OX40 agonist ivuxolimab in advanced cancers. Profiling relied on immunoSEQ multiplex PCR, and the TCRdb table lists in-frame clones only, not all of them. The top ten hold about 10% of the sample, which has approximately 20,000 clones, 85% to 90% seen once. The sample was CD4+ or CD8+ T cells sorted from blood, taken in a trial of the OX40 agonist ivuxolimab. Receptors were obtained from an adult with an advanced solid tumor such as melanoma, head and neck, liver or kidney cancer.

This clone is medium-sized. CDR3 residues: CAWSVPRTSGYEQYF. The CDR3 region has the DNA TGTGCCTGGAGTGTCCCGCGTACTAGCGGTTACGAGCAGTACTTC. The gene calls are TRBV30 and TRBJ2-7; 8 bases align to TRBD2. The CDR3 extends over 15 amino acids. With V trimmed by 0 bases and J by 4 bases, 8 bases remained unmatched. Germline assignment: CDR1 GTSNPN and CDR2 SVGIG (reference sequence).

J is TRBJ2-2 and V is TRBV12-5, with D unresolved. Germline loops: CDR1 LGHNT, CDR2 FRNRAP. Trimming removed 2 bases at V and 7 bases at J, with 11 bases between. The CDR3 totals 14 residues. The CDR3 region is CASGLMGFVGELFF. The CDR3 region has the DNA TGTGCTAGTGGTTTGATGGGGTTCGTCGGGGAGCTGTTTTTT.

The chain recombines TRBV27 with TRBJ2-3, with D tentatively TRBD2 (6 bases). The CDR3 covers 13 residues. V was shortened by 8 bases and J by 3 bases, with 12 bases between the two germline ends. Germline CDR1 is MNHEY and CDR2 is SMNVEV (reference sequence). The CDR3 coding sequence is TGTGCCAGCTCCGCGGCGGGAACAGATACGCAGTATTTT. It is translated as CASSAAGTDTQYF.